This T cell receptor (beta chain) was captured in a study of T-cell memory formation after mild COVID-19 (TCRdb year 2021). General notes on the study: TCR sequence clusters from the two donors were found to be largely donor specific. In two donors, T-cell clones that expanded and contracted after mild COVID-19 were tracked by sequencing TCRalpha and TCRbeta repertoires over time. The cohort comprised two young, previously healthy adult volunteers, one female and one male.

For CDR1 and CDR2, the germline V gene (reference sequence) lists LNHDA and SQIVND. The CDR3 measures 13 amino acids from cysteine to phenylalanine. This entry keeps only the CDR3 DNA: 39 bases, framed from base 1. Deletion took 6 bases off V and 5 bases off J, with a span of 13 bases between the germline ends. The sequencer listed for this sample is Illumina NovaSeq 6000. TCRalpha and TCRbeta cDNA libraries were constructed by 5'RACE with constant-segment primers, with sample barcodes and unique molecular identifiers being introduced. Trizol reagent was used to extract RNA from every sample. Amplification of the libraries took two PCR steps, and the second step added a second sample barcode plus Illumina TruSeq adapters. The libraries were sequenced on an Illumina NovaSeq using 2 x 150 bp paired-end reads. The paper's processing steps were these. Reads were demultiplexed and collapsed into UMI-guided consensus sequences with migec v1.2.7. Using mixcr v2.1.11, the UMI consensuses were aligned to TRA and TRB V and J templates and assembled into clonotypes. A clonotype was counted as expanded or contracted only if both edgeR and NoisET called the change significant, with noise models trained on biological replicates. For edgeR calls, the thresholds were a false discovery rate-adjusted p below 0.01 and a log2 fold-change of 1. As an exploratory analysis of dynamics, max-normalized trajectories of the 1000 most abundant clonotypes were examined with PCA combined with hierarchical clustering. Separately sequenced CD4+ and CD8+ repertoires were used to assign a CD4 or CD8 phenotype to each responding clone. TCRdb cleaned the public reads at Q25 with fastp, built clones with MiXCR and kept in-frame beta chains. Entries are consolidated by CDR3 protein sequence, retaining the most common genes and DNA. These V and J calls derive from TCRdb rather than the authors' analysis. This sample is represented by approximately 60,000 distinct CDR3 sequences; more than 8% of them were singletons. The leading ten clones occupy around 1.2% of the sample.

The full study reports these points: Contracting CD4+ clones turned up mainly in the CM and EM memory subsets, whereas EMRA was where CD8+ clones were enriched. Some responding clones were found in pre-infection memory, which suggests that pre-existing cross-reactive memory T cells took part in the SARS-CoV-2 response. Clones that contracted from day 15 to 85 showed balanced CD4/CD8 phenotypes, whereas a second wave of clones that expanded from day 15 to 37 leaned towards CD4+. SARS-CoV-2 specificity was not confirmed for the second-wave clones peaking on day 37. Only a couple of mild cases were covered in the study, and larger cohorts including severe cases with pre-infection samples were considered necessary.

PBMCs were isolated by Ficoll-Paque density gradient centrifugation. This clonotype has a handful of counts. Which antigen it targets is not known. The record has no base qualities; no much larger clone is one base away. This chain is built from TRBV19 and TRBJ1-1, with the D gene not clear enough to name. The source is a man between 18 and 29 years old who had mild COVID-19 (a few samples of this study predate the infection). The sample titles of this study are shuffled in the database, so cell type and time point are left out; the donor was told from shared clones. Sequenced material: PBMCs or a T cell subset sorted from them (not recorded which). In nucleotides, the sequence is TGTGCCAGTAGGCAAGTCGCGATGACTGAAGCTTTCTTT. It translates to CASRQVAMTEAFF. The full variable domain, with segments outside the CDR3 supplied by the reference TRBV19 and TRBJ1-1 proteins, appears as DGGITQSPKYLFRKEGQNVTLSCEQNLNHDAMYWYRQDPGQGLRLIYYSQIVNDFQKGDIAEGYSVSREKKESFPLTVTSAQKNPTAFYLCASRQVAMTEAFFGQGTRLTVV.